The 6 T cell receptor beta chains listed next were all sequenced from one sample in a study of blood T cells in healthy people across ages. Primers used in a second PCR of about 6 to 11 cycles were a sample-barcoded 5' primer and a J-beta primer mix. TCRdb reprocessed the 5' RACE reads with MiXCR, giving one entry per CDR3 protein. The data contain roughly 1.4 million distinct CDR3 sequences, approximately 59% of them singletons. Material: blood. The receptor set was obtained from a man between 18 and 29 years old in good health.

The chain couples TRBV5-6 to TRBJ2-7; unclear D gene. The germline V gene has CDR1 SGHDT and CDR2 YYEEEE. This CDR3 has 13 amino acids. V lost 0 bases, J lost 7 bases, and 11 bases lay in between. The CDR3 loop reads CASSLGVPTEQYF. Written as DNA, the CDR3 is TGTGCCAGCAGCTTGGGGGTCCCGACGGAGCAGTACTTC.

The V call is TRBV29-1, the J call TRBJ2-3; 10 nucleotides agree with TRBD2. This CDR3 comprises 14 residues. The germline gives CDR1 SQVTM, CDR2 ANQGSEA. The junction had 11 bases not matched to a gene; V was cut back by 8 bases and J by 6 bases. CDR3 DNA sequence: TGCAGCAGCGCAGCGGGAGGGTATCCGGATACGCAGTATTTT. This encodes CSSAAGGYPDTQYF.

This clonotype was seen more than once but under ten times. V gene TRBV20-1 combines with J gene TRBJ2-7; TRBD2 matches 7 bases. Losses at the gene ends were 3 bases for V and 3 bases for J; bases not matched to a gene: 5. The CDR3 runs 13 residues. Germline V gene sequence: CDR1 DFQATT, CDR2 SNEGSKA (reference sequence). CDR3 amino acids: CSASTGGNYEQYF. The CDR3 nucleotides are TGCAGTGCTAGCACGGGAGGAAACTACGAGCAGTACTTC.

The chain couples TRBV7-2 to TRBJ2-1; D is possibly TRBD1 (5 bases). Near its end, the DNA agrees better with TRBJ2-7, so the J call may be wrong. CDR1 is SGHTA and CDR2 is FQGNSA in the germline V gene. The CDR3 length is 14 residues. The CDR3 DNA sequence: TGTGCCAGCAGCTTTCAGCAGGGTAGATACGAGCAGTACTTC. This encodes CASSFQQGRYEQYF.

The V and J genes are TRBV5-1 and TRBJ2-3; 7 positions agree with TRBD2. V was pared by 5 bases and J by 3 bases, with 12 bases of the junction left unmatched. The CDR3 has 16 amino acids. Germline values: CDR1 SGHRS, CDR2 YFSETQ. The CDR3 DNA is TGCGCCAGCAGTCCCCAGCGGGGCCCAGGAACAGATACGCAGTATTTT. The encoded protein is CASSPQRGPGTDTQYF.

V is TRBV29-1 and J is TRBJ1-6, with D unresolved. The CDR3 totals 14 residues. Germline V gene data show CDR1 as SQVTM and CDR2 as ANQGSEA. CDR3 protein: CRDHTPKGYSPLHF. CDR3 bases: TGCAGAGACCATACACCCAAGGGATACTCACCCCTCCACTTT.